The rows below give T cell receptor beta chains drawn from one sample of a study of blood T cell repertoires in COVID-19. Profiling relied on immunoSEQ multiplex PCR, and the TCRdb table lists in-frame clones only, not all of them. In the table there are 340,000 or so clones, 70% to 90% of which are singletons. Sequences were obtained from PBMCs or T cells enriched from blood (not recorded which). Receptors originate from a woman between 35 and 50 years old with acute COVID-19. The conserved cysteine and the conserved F or W are not part of the CDR3 here. Each record gives: D gene, V gene, J gene, clone size, CDR3 protein. A D gene is named only where the DNA matches it firmly. Clone size appears in some rows only: once, few, many, or a class for an expanded clone.

D gene: .; V gene: TRBV14; J gene: TRBJ2-2; clone size: .; CDR3 protein: ASSQARSTGELF
D gene: TRBD1; V gene: TRBV27; J gene: TRBJ1-5; clone size: .; CDR3 protein: ASSLLGGEGINQPQH
D gene: .; V gene: TRBV5-1; J gene: TRBJ2-2; clone size: .; CDR3 protein: ASSLTVNTGELF
D gene: .; V gene: TRBV6-5; J gene: TRBJ2-1; clone size: .; CDR3 protein: ASGYRDFYNEQF
D gene: .; V gene: TRBV28; J gene: TRBJ2-3; clone size: once; CDR3 protein: ASSTASVGRTDTQY
D gene: TRBD1; V gene: TRBV9; J gene: TRBJ2-2; clone size: once; CDR3 protein: ASSPTGANTGELF
D gene: .; V gene: TRBV6-5; J gene: TRBJ1-5; clone size: .; CDR3 protein: ATARGGEQPQH
D gene: TRBD1; V gene: TRBV28; J gene: TRBJ1-2; clone size: .; CDR3 protein: ASSTGPTGYGYT
D gene: .; V gene: TRBV7-6; J gene: TRBJ2-1; clone size: .; CDR3 protein: ASSLGPGTLYNEQF
D gene: TRBD2; V gene: TRBV4-1; J gene: TRBJ2-1; clone size: .; CDR3 protein: ASSQDLSAGGPLGYNEQF
D gene: TRBD2; V gene: TRBV4-1; J gene: TRBJ2-3; clone size: once; CDR3 protein: ASSLRPGTKKEETDTQY
D gene: .; V gene: TRBV7-2; J gene: TRBJ2-7; clone size: .; CDR3 protein: ASSLAGTDSYEQY
D gene: .; V gene: TRBV11-1; J gene: TRBJ1-2; clone size: few; CDR3 protein: ASSPGASLGYGYT
D gene: TRBD2; V gene: TRBV10-3; J gene: TRBJ2-2; clone size: .; CDR3 protein: AISSGLAMNTGELF
D gene: .; V gene: TRBV3-1/TRBV3-2; J gene: TRBJ1-3; clone size: .; CDR3 protein: ASSQVRQVRRTSGNTIY
D gene: .; V gene: TRBV21-1; J gene: TRBJ2-7; clone size: once; CDR3 protein: ASSKGTSGRCYEQY
D gene: .; V gene: TRBV29-1; J gene: TRBJ2-3; clone size: .; CDR3 protein: SVVIAHGADTQY
D gene: .; V gene: TRBV21-1; J gene: TRBJ1-5; clone size: .; CDR3 protein: ASSKAKGTGGTYNQPQH
D gene: .; V gene: TRBV5-1; J gene: TRBJ2-5; clone size: .; CDR3 protein: ASSLVSLQETQY
D gene: TRBD2; V gene: TRBV11-2; J gene: TRBJ2-5; clone size: .; CDR3 protein: ASSFSTTTSGGQETQY